The 23 T cell receptor beta chains reported below all come from one sample, sequenced in a study of T cells in Graves' hyperthyroidism and ophthalmopathy. TCR beta CDR3 sequences were amplified from RNA transcripts. Carried out on the TCR CDR3, a first-round RT-PCR used the HTBI primer set. Each CDR3 protein gets one entry after TCRdb re-called the multiplex PCR reads with MiXCR. The data contain around 560,000 distinct CDR3 sequences, 16% of them singletons. The material sequenced was blood. These receptors all come from a woman aged 18-30 years with Graves' hyperthyroidism.

This clonotype was seen at least ten times. The CDR3 DNA sequence: TGTGCCAGCAGCCTAATGACAGGGGTGGGAGATACGCAGTATTTT. It yields the protein CASSLMTGVGDTQYF. The chain joins TRBV12-3 or TRBV12-4 to TRBJ2-3, with 8 bases that match TRBD1. V was pared by 6 bases and J by 5 bases, with 10 bases of the junction left unmatched. This CDR3 is built from 15 residues.

There are many counts of this clonotype. This chain links TRBV27 with TRBJ2-1, with TRBD2 matching 16 bases. The J segment lost 4 bases and the V segment lost 2 bases, leaving 11 bases of the junction unmatched. Germline CDR1 MNHEY, CDR2 SMNVEV (reference sequence). The CDR3 covers 20 residues. The CDR3 DNA sequence: TGTGCCAGCAGTTTAACCCCCGGGACTAGCGGGAGGGCGGGGTACAATGAGCAGTTCTTC. Translated: CASSLTPGTSGRAGYNEQFF.

Details on this clonotype: A much bigger clone sits one base away, suggesting this may be a read error. This chain links TRBV18 with TRBJ2-3; D remains ambiguous. Germline CDR1 reads KGHSH; CDR2 reads LQKENI. The CDR3 has 13 amino acids. CDR3 coding DNA: TGTACCAGCTCACCAGAGGCAAACCCGACGCAGTATTTT. Its protein product is CTSSPEANPTQYF.

This clonotype was seen ten or more times. This chain links TRBV9 with TRBJ2-7; tentatively, D is TRBD1 (6 bases). V was cut by 6 bases and J by 3 bases, with 19 bases left in between. There are 15 residues in the CDR3. The germline V gene encodes CDR1 SGDLS and CDR2 YYNGEE. This CDR3 is CASTSPGTPIYEQYF. The CDR3, as DNA: TGTGCCAGCACATCTCCGGGGACACCTATCTACGAGCAGTACTTC.

CDR3: CSAAGLAVIDEQFF. The CDR3 bases are TGCAGTGCGGCGGGGCTAGCGGTTATAGATGAGCAGTTCTTC. The chain couples TRBV20-1 to TRBJ2-1, with 7 bases lining up with TRBD2. The CDR3 is made up of 14 amino acids. The junction had 13 bases not matched to a gene; V was cut back by 6 bases and J by 8 bases. CDR1 and CDR2 from the germline V gene are DFQATT and SNEGSKA (reference sequence).

This clonotype was seen more than once but under ten times. V gene TRBV6-1 combines with J gene TRBJ2-2; no clear D gene. Trimming shortened V by 1 base and J by 0 bases, and 6 bases separated the two germline ends. The germline V gene has CDR1 MNHNS and CDR2 SASEGT. The CDR3 consists of 15 residues. Written as DNA, the CDR3 is TGTGCCAGCAGTGAAGGACTGACGAACACCGGGGAGCTGTTTTTT. It specifies CASSEGLTNTGELFF.

This clonotype has at least ten counts. This chain connects TRBV20-1 to TRBJ2-3, with 9 positions matching TRBD2. V trimming: 3 bases; J trimming: 2 bases; junction bases outside the gene matches: 6. The CDR3 runs to 15 residues. Per germline, CDR1 DFQATT and CDR2 SNEGSKA (reference sequence). The CDR3 DNA sequence: TGCAGTGCTAGTCGGGTAGCGGGGGTCACAGATACGCAGTATTTT. This sequence encodes CSASRVAGVTDTQYF.

This chain joins TRBV24-1 and TRBJ2-2, with D possibly being TRBD1 (5 bases). The ends were cut back, 7 bases at V and 2 bases at J, with 7 bases in the middle. This CDR3 contains 13 residues. In germline, CDR1 is KGHDR, CDR2 SFDVKD. The CDR3 DNA sequence: TGTGCCACCAGGGGGCGCAACACCGGGGAGCTGTTTTTT. This sequence encodes CATRGRNTGELFF.

The sample holds a few counts of this clonotype. This chain uses TRBV6-6 with TRBJ1-5, with 10 bases lining up with TRBD1. CDR3 length equals 17 residues. V shed 2 bases and J 3 bases; nucleotides not matched to a gene: 7. CDR1 and CDR2 (germline): MNHNY, SVGAGI (reference sequence). CDR3 sequence reads: CASSYLTGTGVNQPQHF. The CDR3 DNA follows: TGTGCCAGCAGTTACCTGACCGGGACAGGGGTCAATCAGCCCCAGCATTTT.

The chain employs TRBV10-3 and TRBJ2-3; possibly TRBD2 for D (5 bases). Germline V gene sequence: CDR1 ENHRY, CDR2 SYGVKD. V was cut by 7 bases and J by 3 bases, with 17 bases left in between. The CDR3 has 15 residues. As DNA, the CDR3 is TGTGCCATCAAGTGGGGAGAGGGATCGACAGATACGCAGTATTTT. Encoded protein: CAIKWGEGSTDTQYF.

This clonotype was found a few times. The genes are TRBV5-1 and TRBJ2-3, with unresolved D. The germline CDR1 and CDR2 sequences are SGHRS and YFSETQ. Trimming removed 4 bases from V and 2 bases from J, with 11 bases in between. The CDR3 sequence is 14 residues long. The CDR3 DNA follows: TGCGCCAGCAGCGTGGGTATTCCCACAGATACGCAGTATTTT. Translated: CASSVGIPTDTQYF.

This chain links TRBV19 with TRBJ2-1, with 8 positions matching TRBD2. Per germline, CDR1 LNHDA and CDR2 SQIVND (reference sequence). With 6 bases clipped from V and 8 bases from J, the junction kept 15 bases outside the gene matches. This CDR3 region has 16 residues. The CDR3, as DNA: TGTGCCAGTAGCAGGTTAGCGGGGTGGAGAGGGGATGAGCAGTTCTTC. It yields the protein CASSRLAGWRGDEQFF.

There are many counts of this clonotype. This chain connects TRBV11-2 to TRBJ2-3, with 10 positions matching TRBD2. Germline CDR1 SGHAT, CDR2 FQNNGV. With 5 bases clipped from V and 2 bases from J, the junction kept 10 bases outside the gene matches. This CDR3 spans 17 amino acids. In nucleotides, the CDR3 is TGTGCCAGCAGCCCGAACCTGGGACTAGCGAACACAGATACGCAGTATTTT. Protein sequence: CASSPNLGLANTDTQYF.

This clonotype was counted only a few times. The chain couples TRBV28 to TRBJ1-4; 7 positions match TRBD1. CDR3 length: 15 amino acids. J gave up 0 bases and V 6 bases, and 4 bases lay outside the gene matches. CDR1 and CDR2 (germline): MDHEN, SYDVKM. The CDR3 reads CASRTGITTNEKLFF. CDR3 nucleotides: TGTGCCAGCAGGACAGGGATCACAACTAATGAAAAACTGTTTTTT.

The chain uses TRBV25-1 and TRBJ1-5; D is possibly TRBD1 (5 bases). The V gene's germline CDR1 is MGHDK and CDR2 SYGVNS. CDR3 length: 15 residues. Between the trimmed V and J ends, which lost 6 bases and 1 base, there was a span of 13 bases. CDR3: CASRGGAGSNQPQHF. The CDR3 DNA reads as TGTGCCAGCAGGGGGGGTGCGGGGAGCAATCAGCCCCAGCATTTT.

The V call is TRBV6-1, the J call TRBJ2-7; possible D gene TRBD1, 5 bases. This CDR3 spans 14 amino acids. The germline V gene encodes CDR1 MNHNS and CDR2 SASEGT. V lost 6 bases to trimming and J lost 2 bases, with 14 bases between them. The CDR3 loop is CASSRGDSTYEQYF. Here the CDR3 DNA reads TGTGCCAGCAGCCGCGGAGACAGTACCTACGAGCAGTACTTC.

This clonotype was detected ten times or more. V and J are TRBV20-1 and TRBJ2-5; D remains ambiguous. Germline V CDR1 and CDR2: DFQATT, SNEGSKA (reference sequence). This CDR3 has 13 amino acids. The CDR3 here is CKAELGYQETQYF. As DNA, the CDR3 is TGCAAAGCTGAGTTGGGGTACCAAGAGACCCAGTACTTC.

This clonotype has ten or more counts. The chain is built from TRBV6-1 and TRBJ1-2; a possible D gene is TRBD1 (5 bases). CDR1 and CDR2 (germline): MNHNS, SASEGT. The germline V and J ends were trimmed by 3 bases and 5 bases, with 13 bases remaining between them. CDR3 length equals 14 residues. CDR3 nucleotide sequence: TGTGCCAGCAGTGATTCGGGCAGGGCATATGGCTACACCTTC. This sequence encodes CASSDSGRAYGYTF.

A remark on this clonotype: A junction end diverges from the germline sequence, so it may reflect a read error. V usage is TRBV5-1 and J usage is TRBJ1-5; D not resolved. CDR3 length equals 15 residues. Germline values: CDR1 SGHRS, CDR2 YFSETQ. Written as DNA, the CDR3 is TGCGTCAGCAGCTTGGACGGCAAATCCCATCAGCCCCAGCATTTT. Protein: CVSSLDGKSHQPQHF.

The chain recombines TRBV6-5 with TRBJ1-5, with a weak D call TRBD1 (5 bases). Between the trimmed V and J ends, which lost 2 bases and 9 bases, there was a span of 17 bases. Germline CDR1 reads MNHEY; CDR2 reads SVGAGI. This CDR3 has 15 residues. CDR3 in amino acids: CASSYNAEGLAPQHF. The CDR3 coding sequence is TGTGCCAGCAGTTACAACGCGGAGGGACTCGCGCCCCAGCATTTT.

This clonotype was seen ten or more times. The J gene is TRBJ2-3, the V gene TRBV20-1, with 7 nucleotides matching TRBD2. V gave up 7 bases and J gave up 0 bases; unmatched junction bases: 10. CDR1 is DFQATT, CDR2 SNEGSKA, per germline (reference sequence). This CDR3 comprises 15 residues. The CDR3 DNA reads as TGCAGTGTTCGACCTAGCGGAAGTAGCACAGATACGCAGTATTTT. Amino acid sequence: CSVRPSGSSTDTQYF.

There are many counts of this clonotype. V gene TRBV6-1 combines with J gene TRBJ2-5; TRBD1 aligns across 9 bases. The CDR3 extends over 16 amino acids. CDR1 is MNHNS and CDR2 is SASEGT in the germline V gene. The ends lost 5 bases at V and 4 bases at J; junction bases unmatched: 11. The CDR3 region has the DNA TGTGCCAGCAGTCGTCGGACAGGGGTGGAGGCAGAGACCCAGTACTTC. As protein: CASSRRTGVEAETQYF.

This clonotype was seen more than once but under ten times. The rearrangement links TRBV7-2 to TRBJ2-5; TRBD2 might be the D (5 bases). This CDR3 region has 12 residues. Germline V gives CDR1 SGHTA, CDR2 FQGNSA. With 8 bases removed from V and 7 bases from J, the gap between germline ends came to 14 bases. The CDR3 sequence: CASQQLVGTQYF. DNA for the CDR3: TGTGCCAGCCAACAACTAGTGGGGACCCAGTACTTC.